This entry describes one T cell receptor (beta chain). Vbeta (60) and Jbeta (13) primers were used in the PCR. Libraries were prepared by immunoSEQ multiplex PCR; TCRdb keeps only in-frame clonotypes and omits some of them. The data show roughly 160,000 clones, around 85% seen once. This record belongs to a study of cytomegalovirus exposure and HLA in healthy donors. Germline V gene sequence: CDR1 MNHEY, CDR2 SMNVEV (reference sequence). CDR3 size: 16 residues. Trimming removed 0 bases from V and 3 bases from J, with 12 bases in between. The sequenced sample consisted of PBMCs. The TCR was taken from a boy younger than 10 in good health and CMV-seronegative. The V and J genes are TRBV27 and TRBJ2-1, with D possibly being TRBD2 (6 bases). CDR3 sequence (DNA): TGTGCCAGCAGTTTATCTAGCGGAGACATCTACAATGAGCAGTTCTTC. This gives the protein CASSLSSGDIYNEQFF.